These 25 T cell receptor beta chains came from one sample sequenced in a study of cytomegalovirus exposure and HLA in healthy donors. With 60 Vbeta and 13 Jbeta primers, the PCR was carried out. TCRdb's table, derived via immunoSEQ multiplex PCR, lists solely in-frame clones and lacks some. Seen here are about 100,000 clones, roughly 82% observed once, and the top ten hold under 11%. Sample: PBMCs. The receptors stem from a man in his forties or fifties in good health and CMV-seronegative.

The chain carries TRBV30 and TRBJ1-6; D uncertain. Germline V lookup: CDR1 GTSNPN, CDR2 SVGIG (reference sequence). CDR3 length: 13 residues. The V and J ends lost 2 bases and 9 bases respectively, with 11 bases between them. DNA for the CDR3: TGTGCCTGGAGTACTACCTTTGGTTCACCCCTCCACTTT. It codes for CAWSTTFGSPLHF.

This chain uses TRBV29-1 with TRBJ1-3, with 7 bases aligning to TRBD1. Trimming at V came to 4 bases and at J to 6 bases, leaving 3 bases not matched to a gene. Germline-derived CDR1 and CDR2 are SQVTM and ANQGSEA. The CDR3 is 12 residues long. CDR3 nucleotide sequence: TGCAGCGTTGGGGACAGCATAAACACCATATATTTT. Amino acid sequence: CSVGDSINTIYF.

The chain couples TRBV4-2 to TRBJ2-1; D is possibly TRBD2 (6 bases). Trimming took off 4 bases at V and 9 bases at J, with 16 bases between the two ends. This CDR3 region has 14 residues. Germline V lookup: CDR1 LGHNA, CDR2 YNFKEQ. CDR3 amino acids: CASSPPGDGGEQFF. Here the CDR3 DNA reads TGTGCCAGCAGCCCCCCGGGGGACGGGGGTGAGCAGTTCTTC.

V is TRBV25-1 and J is TRBJ2-1, with D tentatively TRBD2 (6 bases). The V end was cut by 1 base, the J end by 4 bases, with 14 bases between. Germline CDR1 reads MGHDK; CDR2 reads SYGVNS. There are 16 residues in the CDR3. This CDR3 is CASSESGGAGYNEQFF. For the CDR3, the DNA is TGTGCCAGCAGTGAATCTGGAGGGGCAGGGTACAATGAGCAGTTCTTC.

This chain uses TRBV5-1 with TRBJ2-3, with 7 bases fitting TRBD2. With V trimmed by 1 base and J by 1 base, 6 bases remained unmatched. The germline gives CDR1 SGHRS, CDR2 YFSETQ. The CDR3 length is 16 residues. DNA of the CDR3: TGCGCCAGCAGCTTGCCGTCGAGCGGGGGCACAGATACGCAGTATTTT. Translation: CASSLPSSGGTDTQYF.

The V gene is TRBV6-5, the J gene TRBJ2-3, with 7 bases fitting TRBD2. The CDR3 runs 14 residues. Germline-derived CDR1 and CDR2 are MNHEY and SVGAGI. The junction had 8 bases not matched to a gene; V was cut back by 2 bases and J by 9 bases. The CDR3 bases are TGTGCCAGCAGTTACGATCCCCTGGGGGGGACGCAGTATTTT. It is translated as CASSYDPLGGTQYF.

This chain joins TRBV5-4 and TRBJ2-5, with TRBD2 matching over 8 bases. CDR1 is SGHNT and CDR2 is YYREEE in the germline V gene (reference sequence). This CDR3 comprises 14 residues. V lost 2 bases and J lost 5; bases outside the gene matches: 5. The CDR3 DNA is TGTGCCAGCAGCTTTGGCTCGGGGGGGGAGACCCAGTACTTC. Translated, it gives CASSFGSGGETQYF.

V gene TRBV7-9 combines with J gene TRBJ2-1, with D perhaps matching TRBD1 (5 bases). The CDR3 runs to 14 residues. In germline, CDR1 is SEHNR, CDR2 FQNEAQ (reference sequence). V dropped 1 base and J dropped 3 bases, with 7 bases sitting between them. CDR3 sequence: CASSLGQGYNEQFF. The CDR3 DNA is TGTGCCAGCAGCTTAGGGCAGGGCTACAATGAGCAGTTCTTC.

This rearrangement joins TRBV9 to TRBJ2-4; 9 bases agree with TRBD2. CDR1 is SGDLS and CDR2 is YYNGEE in the germline V gene. The ends lost 1 base at V and 0 bases at J; junction bases unmatched: 11. The CDR3 consists of 19 residues. The CDR3 region has the DNA TGTGCCAGCAGCGTAAGTAGCGGGGGCAATAATTTAGCCAAAAACATTCAGTACTTC. Residues: CASSVSSGGNNLAKNIQYF.

This sequence joins TRBV11-2 and TRBJ2-7; 9 bases map to TRBD1. The V and J ends lost 4 bases and 6 bases, in that order; junction bases with no gene match: 7. The CDR3 is made up of 14 amino acids. The germline gives CDR1 SGHAT, CDR2 FQNNGV. CDR3 loop: CASSSPGQGSEQYF. In nucleotides, the CDR3 is TGTGCCAGCAGCTCTCCGGGACAGGGCTCCGAGCAGTACTTC. The complete variable domain, with remaining parts taken from reference TRBV11-2 and TRBJ2-7, reads EAGVAQSPRYKIIEKRQSVAFWCNPISGHATLYWYQQILGQGPKLLIQFQNNGVVDDSQLPKDRFSAERLKGVDSTLKIQPAKLEDSAVYLCASSSPGQGSEQYFGPGTRLTVT.

This chain joins TRBV28 and TRBJ1-5; D call uncertain. The CDR3 is 12 amino acids. V was cut by 8 bases and J by 7 bases, with 12 bases left in between. Germline loops: CDR1 MDHEN, CDR2 SYDVKM. CDR3 region: CASYIRGQPQHF. CDR3 bases: TGTGCCAGCTATATACGAGGGCAGCCCCAGCATTTT.

A single count supports this clone. V is TRBV5-1 and J is TRBJ2-1; 13 bases agree with TRBD2. CDR1 is SGHRS, CDR2 YFSETQ, per germline. This CDR3 is 16 amino acids long. The V segment lost 2 bases and the J segment 4 bases; nucleotides outside the gene matches: 3. The CDR3 here is CASSFTTSGGYNEQFF. CDR3 in DNA: TGCGCCAGCAGCTTTACGACTAGCGGGGGGTACAATGAGCAGTTCTTC.

Comment on this clone: This CDR3 is also generated by other DNA sequences in the sample. The chain couples TRBV20-1 to TRBJ2-7, with D tentatively TRBD2 (5 bases). V was clipped by 6 bases and J by 1 base, with 7 bases between them. Germline V gene lookup returns CDR1 DFQATT and CDR2 SNEGSKA (reference sequence). CDR3 length: 11 amino acids. The CDR3 nucleotides read TGCAGTGCGCGGGTTTCCTACGAGCAGTACTTC. Amino acid sequence: CSARVSYEQYF.

The V and J genes are TRBV28 and TRBJ2-3; possibly TRBD1 for D (5 bases). V was shortened by 5 bases and J by 6 bases, with 15 bases between the two germline ends. The CDR3 length is 14 residues. Per the germline V gene, CDR1 is MDHEN and CDR2 is SYDVKM. In DNA, the CDR3 is TGTGCCAGCAGTGGGGCCGACCCCTCGGATACGCAGTATTTT. As protein: CASSGADPSDTQYF.

This chain joins TRBV6-4 and TRBJ1-6, with 10 bases aligning to TRBD1. The V gene's germline CDR1 is MRHNA and CDR2 SNTAGT. The ends lost 6 bases at V and 4 bases at J; junction bases unmatched: 15. The CDR3 covers 19 residues. CDR3 region: CASRTGTGALSLYNSPLHF. The CDR3 DNA reads as TGTGCCAGCAGAACCGGGACAGGGGCCCTCTCCCTTTATAATTCACCCCTCCACTTT.

V is TRBV6-6 and J is TRBJ1-2; D is perhaps TRBD1 (5 bases). CDR3 length: 16 amino acids. Trimming cost V 2 bases and J 2 bases, with 15 bases left between them. Germline V lookup: CDR1 MNHNY, CDR2 SVGAGI (reference sequence). In DNA, the CDR3 is TGTGCCAGCAGTTACGAACGGAGGGGCTACAACTATGGCTACACCTTC. This translates into CASSYERRGYNYGYTF.

The V call is TRBV9, the J call TRBJ2-2; 10 bases fit TRBD2. There are 16 residues in the CDR3. The ends lost 3 bases at V and 3 bases at J; junction bases unmatched: 5. CDR1 is SGDLS, CDR2 YYNGEE, per germline. CDR3 nucleotides: TGTGCCAGCAGCGAACTAGCGGGGACCTACACCGGGGAGCTGTTTTTT. It codes for CASSELAGTYTGELFF.

The chain couples TRBV7-2 to TRBJ1-1; D gene unclear. Between the trimmed V and J ends, which lost 5 bases and 7 bases, there was a span of 23 bases. The germline gives CDR1 SGHTA, CDR2 FQGNSA. This CDR3 spans 16 amino acids. The chain's CDR3 is CASSQGGGRGRLEAFF. The DNA for the CDR3 is TGTGCCAGCAGCCAAGGAGGCGGACGAGGGAGACTTGAAGCTTTCTTT.

The chain combines TRBV6-5 with TRBJ1-6; 7 positions agree with TRBD1. The CDR3 totals 15 residues. The germline V gene encodes CDR1 MNHEY and CDR2 SVGAGI. V was clipped by 6 bases and J by 13 bases; unmatched bases: 15. The CDR3 region is CASRRGTAPEIPLHF. Here the CDR3 DNA reads TGTGCCAGCAGGCGTGGGACAGCTCCAGAGATTCCCCTCCACTTT.

The rearrangement uses TRBV6-1 and TRBJ2-7, with a tentative D call TRBD2 (7 bases). Germline V CDR1 and CDR2: MNHNS, SASEGT. This CDR3 spans 14 amino acids. Trimming stripped 7 bases from V and 0 bases from J, with 13 bases between. The CDR3 region is CASIIRGGSYEQYF. DNA for the CDR3: TGTGCCAGCATCATAAGGGGGGGCTCCTACGAGCAGTACTTC.

The rearrangement links TRBV28 to TRBJ2-7, with D possibly TRBD1 on 7 matching bases. Germline lookup yields CDR1 MDHEN and CDR2 SYDVKM. The CDR3 sequence is 15 residues long. V was shortened by 5 bases and J by 4 bases, with 18 bases between the two germline ends. The CDR3 spells CASSLPPGGNYEQYF. CDR3 sequence (DNA): TGTGCCAGCAGTCTCCCGCCAGGGGGGAATTACGAGCAGTACTTC.

The chain combines TRBV2 with TRBJ2-5, with TRBD2 matching 10 bases. Trimming at V came to 5 bases and at J to 3 bases, leaving 12 bases not matched to a gene. The CDR3 length is 17 residues. Germline lookup yields CDR1 SNHLY and CDR2 FYNNEI. The CDR3, as DNA: TGTGCCAGCAGTTCCTTCCTCCTAGCGGGGGAGGAAGAGACCCAGTACTTC. Translating gives CASSSFLLAGEEETQYF.

The chain is built from TRBV6-5 and TRBJ2-5, with a weak D call TRBD2 (5 bases). This CDR3 spans 16 amino acids. Trimming shortened V by 0 bases and J by 5 bases, and 16 bases separated the two germline ends. Germline V lookup: CDR1 MNHEY, CDR2 SVGAGI. CDR3 amino acids: CASSYSMRYRGETQYF. The CDR3 nucleotides read TGTGCCAGCAGTTACTCAATGCGTTATCGGGGTGAGACCCAGTACTTC.

The chain recombines TRBV28 with TRBJ1-2, with a weak D call TRBD1 (5 bases). Trimming removed 6 bases at V and 8 bases at J, with 10 bases between. Germline values: CDR1 MDHEN, CDR2 SYDVKM. The CDR3 consists of 11 residues. The CDR3 sequence is CASRASGGYTF. The DNA for the CDR3 is TGTGCCAGCAGAGCCTCAGGGGGCTACACCTTC.

CDR3 protein: CASSDYRDPGYTF. In nucleotides, the CDR3 is TGTGCCAGCAGTGACTACAGGGACCCTGGCTACACCTTC. The chain has TRBV2 and TRBJ1-2; a weak D match, TRBD1 (6 bases). CDR1 and CDR2 (germline): SNHLY, FYNNEI. This CDR3 is built from 13 residues. V was shortened by 3 bases and J by 7 bases, with 12 bases between the two germline ends.